This entry lists 10 T cell receptor beta chains sequenced from one sample in a study of memory CD4+ T cells and cytomegalovirus serostatus (dated by TCRdb to the late 2010s). Single viable CD3+CD4+CD8-CD45RO+ cells were sorted as memory CD4+ T cells on a FACSAria II. The library relied on the immunoSEQ multiplex PCR assay. TCRdb limited this immuneACCESS table to in-frame rearrangements with V and J called. A share of clones is missing; checked studies link under half to unresolved V genes, and the rest is unexplained. The table for this sample lists approximately 63,000 clones; 60% to 85% of them were counted only once. The ten top clones hold roughly 0.48% of the sample. The sample consisted of memory CD4+ T cells from blood. These receptors were collected from an adult in good health and CMV-seronegative. Some clones in this sample may be carry-over from other donors' samples.

The rearrangement uses TRBV28 and TRBJ2-1; 7 bases are a match to TRBD2. This CDR3 contains 15 residues. Germline CDR1 reads MDHEN; CDR2 reads SYDVKM. With 5 bases clipped from V and 9 bases from J, the junction kept 13 bases outside the gene matches. The CDR3 DNA reads as TGTGCCAGCAGTATCGAGAGCGGGATCTTATTTGAGCAGTTCTTC. The encoded protein is CASSIESGILFEQFF.

The chain uses TRBV7-6 and TRBJ1-6; the match to TRBD1 covers 11 bases. The CDR3 length is 17 residues. V shed 1 base, J shed 10 bases, and the junction held 9 bases outside the gene matches. Germline V CDR1 and CDR2: SGHVS, FNYEAQ. DNA for the CDR3: TGTGCCAGCAGCTTAGAGATCTCGGGACAGGGGGTATCACCCCTCCACTTT. Amino acid sequence: CASSLEISGQGVSPLHF.

The V gene is TRBV2, the J gene TRBJ2-7, with D maybe TRBD1 (7 bases). V gave up 8 bases and J gave up 3 bases, with 20 bases separating them. Germline CDR1 reads SNHLY; CDR2 reads FYNNEI. The CDR3 totals 15 residues. DNA of the CDR3: TGTGCCAGCTCGGGAGAAAGGGGGCTAGACTACGAGCAGTACTTC. It codes for CASSGERGLDYEQYF.

In this sample, this clone turned up once. The chain is built from TRBV7-9 and TRBJ1-3, with a weak D call TRBD1 (5 bases). In germline, CDR1 is SEHNR, CDR2 FQNEAQ (reference sequence). CDR3 size: 13 residues. Trimming stripped 6 bases from V and 2 bases from J, with 8 bases between. The CDR3 spells CASREGTGNTIYF. The CDR3 DNA is TGTGCCAGCAGAGAGGGGACTGGAAACACCATATATTTT.

This sequence joins TRBV7-2 and TRBJ2-7; 10 bases map to TRBD1. V lost 4 bases, J lost 7 bases, and 7 bases stayed unmatched. The CDR3 totals 14 residues. Germline loops: CDR1 SGHTA, CDR2 FQGNSA. The CDR3 here is CASSSTGGAKEQYF. The DNA of the CDR3 is TGTGCCAGCAGCTCGACAGGGGGCGCGAAGGAGCAGTACTTC.

This clone was seen only a few times. No DNA is shown, since the ends of the CDR3 on it are uncertain; the CDR3 is the one TCRdb lists. The chain combines TRBV5-1 with TRBJ2-7. The CDR3 is 13 residues long, ends included. CDR1 is SGHRS, CDR2 YFSETQ, per germline. The CDR3 reads CASSSSWVSEQYF.

The chain joins TRBV6-6 to TRBJ2-3; D is uncertain. V lost 2 bases and J lost 5, with 5 bases in between. The CDR3 spans 12 residues. CDR1 MNHNY and CDR2 SVGAGI come from the germline V gene (reference sequence). The CDR3 loop is CASSYRRDTQYF. The DNA of the CDR3 is TGTGCCAGCAGTTACAGGAGAGATACGCAGTATTTT.

The gene calls are TRBV7-6 and TRBJ2-1; 7 bases agree with TRBD1. CDR1 is SGHVS, CDR2 FNYEAQ, per germline. The CDR3 is 13 amino acids. V was pared by 6 bases and J by 8 bases, with 7 bases of the junction left unmatched. CDR3 in DNA: TGTGCCAGCAGTCGACAGGGTTGGGATGAGCAGTTCTTC. This gives the protein CASSRQGWDEQFF.

This chain joins TRBV28 and TRBJ2-1, with 8 bases that match TRBD2. J was trimmed by 7 bases and V by 5 bases; bases with no gene match: 10. In germline, CDR1 is MDHEN, CDR2 SYDVKM. The CDR3 consists of 15 residues. CDR3 amino acids: CASSTPSGGINEQFF. CDR3 sequence (DNA): TGTGCCAGCAGTACACCCTCGGGAGGGATTAATGAGCAGTTCTTC.

The chain joins TRBV11-1 to TRBJ2-2, with 8 bases lining up with TRBD2. This CDR3 is built from 15 residues. Per germline, CDR1 SGHAT and CDR2 FQDESV (reference sequence). The trim removed 2 bases at V and 5 bases at J, leaving 4 bases unmatched. In DNA form, the CDR3 reads TGTGCCAGCAGCTTAAGGGGACTAGGGACCGGGGAGCTGTTTTTT. It is translated as CASSLRGLGTGELFF.